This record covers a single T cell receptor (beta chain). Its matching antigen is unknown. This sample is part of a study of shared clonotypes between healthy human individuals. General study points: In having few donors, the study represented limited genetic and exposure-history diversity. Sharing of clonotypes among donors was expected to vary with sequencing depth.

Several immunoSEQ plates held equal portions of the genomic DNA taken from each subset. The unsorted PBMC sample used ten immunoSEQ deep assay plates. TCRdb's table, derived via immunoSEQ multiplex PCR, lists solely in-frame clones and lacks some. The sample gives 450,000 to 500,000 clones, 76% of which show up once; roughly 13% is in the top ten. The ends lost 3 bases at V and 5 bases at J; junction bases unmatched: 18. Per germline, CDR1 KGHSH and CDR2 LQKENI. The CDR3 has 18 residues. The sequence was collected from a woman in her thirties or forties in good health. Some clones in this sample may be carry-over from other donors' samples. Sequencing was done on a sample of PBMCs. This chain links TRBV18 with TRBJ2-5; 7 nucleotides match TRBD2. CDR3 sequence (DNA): TGTGCCAGCTCACCCCTAGCGGTGACAACGGGTGGGGTTGAGACCCAGTACTTC. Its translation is CASSPLAVTTGGVETQYF. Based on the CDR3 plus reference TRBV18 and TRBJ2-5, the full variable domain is NAGVMQNPRHLVRRRGQEARLRCSPMKGHSHVYWYRQLPEEGLKFMVYLQKENIIDESGMPKERFSAEFPKEGPSILRIQQVVRGDSAAYFCASSPLAVTTGGVETQYFGPGTRLLVL.